The TCR beta chain under discussion was sequenced for a study of blood T cells in healthy people across ages (dated by TCRdb to the mid-2010s). With respect to the entire study: Template switching captured roughly one uniquely barcoded TCR beta cDNA molecule per two T cells in model experiments. The donors were divided into four age groups: young (average roughly 17 years), middle-aged (under 40), aged (62) and long-lived (more than 75). Using deep sequencing normalized with unique cDNA molecular identifiers, the study measured how TCR beta repertoire diversity changes with age. To avoid experimental bias, donors of different ages were distributed randomly across sequencing lanes. The study analyzed two additional independent replicas of 1 million unique cDNA reads from the same blood draw for two donors, one aged 18 to 29 and one aged 80 or older.

The 40 or so donors, aged about 6 to 100 years, were systemically healthy Caucasian individuals from Russia. Around 10 milliliters of peripheral blood were collected from each donor into EDTA-treated Vacutainer tubes. Ficoll-Paque density-gradient centrifugation was used to isolate PBMCs, with at least 7 million obtained per sample. Total RNA was extracted from PBMCs with Trizol reagent, with at least 6 micrograms obtained per sample. Naive CD45RAhigh/CD27high T cell percentages were measured by flow cytometry on a PBMC aliquot from every donor. In its sample, this clonotype was seen once. Its antigen specificity is not known. This may come from a read error, since a much larger clone is one base off. Library preparation was by 5' RACE. The listed sequencing device is Illumina HiSeq 2500. The second PCR ran for about 6 to 12 cycles and used a J-beta primer mix along with a sample-barcoded 5' primer. A unique molecular identifier was introduced onto each TCR beta cDNA molecule by a template-switch 5' adaptor carrying 12 random nucleotides. At least 3 million CDR3-containing paired-end reads were obtained from each sample. All of the RNA was converted into first-strand cDNA using the Mint cDNA synthesis kit, with a TRBC-specific oligonucleotide serving as the primer. All cDNA was treated with uracil-DNA glycosylase and then went through a first 18-cycle PCR with the universal primers M1SS and BC2_uni_R. The study's own analysis went as follows. Each sample was normalized by randomly selecting 1 million high-quality reads, each carrying a distinct molecular identifier. Reads with shared molecular identifiers were discarded instead of being binned into consensus sequences. MiTCR, set to a Q25 quality threshold and the strictest error-elimination algorithm, was used for CDR3 identification, clonotype clustering and error correction. Lower-bound total TCR beta diversity was estimated with a nonparametric unseen species model using Euler transformation. TCRdb reanalyzed the raw reads on its own, using fastp at Q25 for trimming and MiXCR for clone calling, and kept in-frame beta chains. Identical CDR3 protein sequences are pooled into one entry, listed with their most common genes and DNA. These V and J calls derive from TCRdb rather than the authors' analysis. Recorded for this sample are 700,000 to 950,000 distinct CDR3 sequences; around 40% of them occurred a single time. Jointly, the top ten make up 20% of the sample.

The germline V gene specifies SGHRS as CDR1 and YFSETQ as CDR2. From the cysteine up to the phenylalanine, the CDR3 has a length of 14 residues. Only the CDR3 DNA is retained, 42 bases long and in frame from the first base. Study-wide conclusions, independent of this receptor: Bulk unsorted PBMC profiling prevented conclusive comparison of naive and antigen-experienced compartments. Observed TCR beta diversity per million T cells fell roughly linearly with age, and a significant reduction was already apparent by age roughly 40. Observed TCR beta diversity correlated strongly with the percentage of naive T cells measured by flow cytometry. Donor CMV infection status was unknown, potentially confounding age-related changes in expanded clonotypes. Estimates of total diversity based on one million sequenced T cells were regarded as lower bounds and as underestimates. Compared with the aged group, the long-lived group had more naive CD4+ T cells, fewer expanded clones and increased TCR diversity, suggesting age selection.

This receptor was identified in an older woman in good health. Sequencing was carried out using blood. The chain employs TRBV5-1 and TRBJ2-5; TRBD2 is a possible D gene, resting on 5 matching bases. The assigned J gene may be wrong: the sequence end matches TRBJ2-7 better. In nucleotides, the sequence is TGCGCCAGCAGCTTTGTCGGGAACAATTACGAGCAGTACTTC. Translated, this gives CASSFVGNNYEQYF.